This entry features one T cell receptor beta chain sequence. Its antigen is not known. Assay: immunoSEQ multiplex PCR; the TCRdb copy retains only in-frame clones and omits some. The top ten clones hold 15% to 25% of a sample with some 22,000 clones, about 80% of them seen once. Patients got ipilimumab 1 mg/kg beginning 14 to 28 days post-transplant. Dosing: nivolumab 3 mg/kg IV, weeks 1, 4, 7, 10, then every two weeks to week 26. This sample is drawn from a study of ipilimumab plus nivolumab after autologous stem cell transplantation. Study-wide results and limits: Authors suggest TCR repertoire, Treg phenotype and gut microbiota support further study.

Looked up from germline, CDR1 is ENHRY and CDR2 is SYGVKD. V lost 8 bases, J lost 1 base, and 9 bases stayed unmatched. The length of the CDR3 is 17 residues. The TCR comes from a male donor with diffuse large B-cell lymphoma. This chain connects TRBV10-3 to TRBJ2-2; 11 bases line up with TRBD2. The sample here was PBMCs, taken in a trial of ipilimumab plus nivolumab as post-transplant consolidation. CDR3 sequence: CAIGSSGGPGNTGELFF. DNA of the CDR3: TGTGCCATCGGGTCTAGCGGGGGGCCAGGGAACACCGGGGAGCTGTTTTTT.